This record covers a single T cell receptor beta chain. The CDR3 is 13 amino acids. Losses at the gene ends were 3 bases for V and 8 bases for J; bases not matched to a gene: 6. In germline, CDR1 is SQVTM, CDR2 ANQGSEA. The sample is drawn from a study of TIL therapy for anti-PD-1-resistant metastatic lung cancer. Time point in this sample: pre-treatment sample, taken before nivolumab and TIL therapy. Sequencing used immunoSEQ v3. Generated by immunoSEQ multiplex PCR, the TCRdb table keeps only in-frame clones and is missing some. This sample has tens of thousands of clones, with around 79% found just once.

Source: blood, taken at baseline. The V gene is TRBV29-1, the J gene TRBJ1-2, with 10 bases that match TRBD1. This TCR was sampled from a person between 25 and 80 years old with non-small cell lung cancer. The CDR3 spells CSVDGQGVEGYTF. CDR3 bases: TGCAGCGTTGACGGACAGGGGGTCGAGGGCTACACCTTC. The variable domain in full, with the rest retrieved from reference TRBV29-1 and TRBJ1-2, is SAVISQKPSRDICQRGTSLTIQCQVDSQVTMMFWYRQQPGQSLTLIATANQGSEATYESGFVIDKFPISRPNLTFSTLTVSNMSPEDSSIYLCSVDGQGVEGYTFGSGTRLTVV.